A selection of T cell receptor beta chains follows, all from one sample in a study of molecular identifiers for immune sequencing clone quantification. MiXCR, run by TCRdb on the PCR reads, gives a single entry per CDR3 protein. Here the sample spans some 650,000 distinct CDR3 sequences, about 20% being singletons. The material sequenced was naive CD8+ T cells from blood, with Jurkat cell RNA spiked in. These receptors all come from a human donor in good health. Some libraries in this study had Jurkat cell RNA spiked in. Each CDR3 is given without its conserved first and last residue. Size is stated for part of the rows, as once, few or many counts, or as a class when the clone is expanded.

abundance: many; v_gene: TRBV6-5; CDR3aa: ATTAWTQEANYGYT
abundance: many; v_gene: TRBV6-2/TRBV6-3; CDR3aa: ASSYPTSGGTITDTQY
abundance: NA; v_gene: TRBV4-1; CDR3aa: ASSPPTGLSTEAL
abundance: NA; v_gene: TRBV15; CDR3aa: ASLSRDASTDTQY
abundance: few; v_gene: TRBV14; CDR3aa: ASSQDWGRNSYEQY
abundance: NA; v_gene: TRBV4-3; CDR3aa: ASSHHGRTYEQY
abundance: many; v_gene: TRBV10-2; CDR3aa: ASSESPNTGELF
abundance: many; v_gene: TRBV7-8; CDR3aa: ASSLGTLAEGNYEQY
abundance: many; v_gene: TRBV10-3; CDR3aa: AISGGLEKETQY
abundance: many; v_gene: TRBV9; CDR3aa: ASSVEWAPSGYNEQF
abundance: many; v_gene: TRBV24-1; CDR3aa: ATSDFGEKLF
abundance: NA; v_gene: TRBV4-3; CDR3aa: ASSQTRQGPSYEQY
abundance: few; v_gene: TRBV5-4; CDR3aa: ASSPGLAGLSRTDTQY
abundance: few; v_gene: TRBV11-1; CDR3aa: ASSGTTYNEQF
abundance: many; v_gene: TRBV4-3; CDR3aa: ASSQDWTGVGLTEAF
abundance: few; v_gene: TRBV4-3; CDR3aa: ASSQDFGSAYTGELF
abundance: few; v_gene: TRBV7-9; CDR3aa: ASSLGARYNEQF
abundance: many; v_gene: TRBV30; CDR3aa: AWSFDSGANVLT
abundance: many; v_gene: TRBV30; CDR3aa: AWSRTGAAPQH
abundance: many; v_gene: TRBV4-1; CDR3aa: ASSQSLAGGANTGELF
abundance: NA; v_gene: TRBV14; CDR3aa: ASSPPYPRSPGNTIY
abundance: NA; v_gene: TRBV7-9; CDR3aa: ASSFTPGRGLPYSNQPQH
abundance: NA; v_gene: TRBV4-3; CDR3aa: ASSQDSRSSGAYEQY
abundance: many; v_gene: TRBV7-3; CDR3aa: ASSSQGFNTDTQY
abundance: few; v_gene: TRBV6-5; CDR3aa: ASRLGTGITGELF
abundance: few; v_gene: TRBV19; CDR3aa: ASRMGGSLI
abundance: many; v_gene: TRBV4-3; CDR3aa: ASSDTGADTEAF
abundance: few; v_gene: TRBV20-1; CDR3aa: SARDLAGWGGETQY
abundance: many; v_gene: TRBV5-1; CDR3aa: ASSYGLAEAYEQY
abundance: few; v_gene: TRBV12-3/TRBV12-4; CDR3aa: ASTKDPAGNQPQH
abundance: many; v_gene: TRBV12-3/TRBV12-4; CDR3aa: ASSPLTGSYGYT
abundance: many; v_gene: TRBV20-1; CDR3aa: SASALGHSYEQY
abundance: many; v_gene: TRBV29-1; CDR3aa: SSRTHNTEAF
abundance: many; v_gene: TRBV28; CDR3aa: ASSLSPVNTEAF
abundance: few; v_gene: TRBV7-7; CDR3aa: ASSSTPGQGEKLF
abundance: many; v_gene: TRBV24-1; CDR3aa: ATSDYRDSTIY
abundance: many; v_gene: TRBV4-1; CDR3aa: ASSLQARGETDTQY
abundance: many; v_gene: TRBV4-1; CDR3aa: ASSQGPAGVIQETQY
abundance: many; v_gene: TRBV25-1; CDR3aa: ASSENGGVTEAF
abundance: many; v_gene: TRBV3-2; CDR3aa: ASSQDDRITDTQY
abundance: NA; v_gene: TRBV30; CDR3aa: AWSSLSTDTQY
abundance: many; v_gene: TRBV4-2; CDR3aa: ASSQEDRGLLYEQY
abundance: many; v_gene: TRBV30; CDR3aa: AWSVRQGGPEAF
abundance: many; v_gene: TRBV9; CDR3aa: ASSPRGWPQETQY